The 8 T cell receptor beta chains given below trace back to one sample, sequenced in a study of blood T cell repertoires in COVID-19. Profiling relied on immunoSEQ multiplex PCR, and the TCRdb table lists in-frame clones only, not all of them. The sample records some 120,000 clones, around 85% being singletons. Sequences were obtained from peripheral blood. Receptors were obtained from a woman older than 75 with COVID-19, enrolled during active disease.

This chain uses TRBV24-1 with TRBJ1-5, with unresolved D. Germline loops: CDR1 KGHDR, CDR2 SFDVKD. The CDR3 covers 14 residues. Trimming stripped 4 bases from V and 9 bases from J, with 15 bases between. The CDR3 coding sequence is TGTGCCACCAGTGACCCCGGACGGGATGCGCCCCAGCATTTT. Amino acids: CATSDPGRDAPQHF.

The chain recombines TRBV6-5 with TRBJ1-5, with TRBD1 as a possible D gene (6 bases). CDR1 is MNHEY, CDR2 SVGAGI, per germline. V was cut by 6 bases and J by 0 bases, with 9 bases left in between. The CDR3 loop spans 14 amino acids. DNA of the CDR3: TGTGCCAGCAGGGGGGCTTATAGCAATCAGCCCCAGCATTTT. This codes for CASRGAYSNQPQHF.

As DNA, the CDR3 is TGTGCCAGCAGCCAAGGACAGGGTGGCATGAACACTGAAGCTTTCTTT. Protein: CASSQGQGGMNTEAFF. The chain employs TRBV4-2 and TRBJ1-1, with 7 bases aligning to TRBD1. V shed 1 base, J shed 0 bases, and the junction held 5 bases outside the gene matches. Germline V gene lookup returns CDR1 LGHNA and CDR2 YNFKEQ. This CDR3 is built from 16 residues.

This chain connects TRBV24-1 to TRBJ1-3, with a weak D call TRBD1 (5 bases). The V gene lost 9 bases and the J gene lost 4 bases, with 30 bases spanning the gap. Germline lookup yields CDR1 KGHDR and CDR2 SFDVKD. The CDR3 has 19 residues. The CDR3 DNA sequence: TGTGCCACCCTCTCACCCGCAAGGGGAAACACCAAAAGCGGAAACACCATATATTTT. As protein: CATLSPARGNTKSGNTIYF.

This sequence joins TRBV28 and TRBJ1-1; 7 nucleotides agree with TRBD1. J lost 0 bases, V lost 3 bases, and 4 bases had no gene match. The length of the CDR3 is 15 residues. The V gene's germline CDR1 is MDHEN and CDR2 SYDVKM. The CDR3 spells CASSFVQGVNTEAFF. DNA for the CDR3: TGTGCCAGCAGTTTCGTTCAGGGGGTGAACACTGAAGCTTTCTTT. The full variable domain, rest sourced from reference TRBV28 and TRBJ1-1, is DVKVTQSSRYLVKRTGEKVFLECVQDMDHENMFWYRQDPGLGLRLIYFSYDVKMKEKGDIPEGYSVSREKKERFSLILESASTNQTSMYLCASSFVQGVNTEAFFGQGTRLTVV.

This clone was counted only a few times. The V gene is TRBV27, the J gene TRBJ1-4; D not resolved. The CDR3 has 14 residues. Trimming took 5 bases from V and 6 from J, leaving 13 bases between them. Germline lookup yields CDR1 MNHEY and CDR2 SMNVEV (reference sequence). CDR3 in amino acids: CASSPVVQHEKLFF. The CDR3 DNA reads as TGTGCCAGCAGTCCCGTCGTACAGCATGAAAAACTGTTTTTT.

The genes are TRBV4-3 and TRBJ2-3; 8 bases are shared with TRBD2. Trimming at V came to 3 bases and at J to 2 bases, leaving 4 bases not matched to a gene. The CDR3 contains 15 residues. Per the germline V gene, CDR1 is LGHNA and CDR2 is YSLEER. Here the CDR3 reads CASSHEREHTDTQYF. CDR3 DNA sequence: TGCGCCAGCAGCCACGAGCGGGAGCACACAGATACGCAGTATTTT.

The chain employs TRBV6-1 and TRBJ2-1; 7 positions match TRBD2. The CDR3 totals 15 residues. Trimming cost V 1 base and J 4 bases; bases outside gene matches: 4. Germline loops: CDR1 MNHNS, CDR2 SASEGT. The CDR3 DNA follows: TGTGCCAGCAGTGAAGGTACTAGCGCATACAATGAGCAGTTCTTC. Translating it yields CASSEGTSAYNEQFF.